The clone carrying this T cell receptor (beta chain) was picked up many times. The antigen remains unidentified. The data belong to a study of CD8+CD57+ T cells in acquired aplastic anemia. As for the study in general: DNA recovered from sorted CD4+ and CD8+ cells had a mean of approximately 3 ug. Healthy-donor CD4+ cells averaged about 9.9 million reads.

Findings and caveats of the study: Patients had around 30 CD8+ CDR3 sequences in common with controls (the shared set). CD8+ Simpson's diversity did not differ significantly between patients and controls.

Genomic DNA constituted the template upon which TCR beta VDJ and CDR3 profiling was performed. A single record per CDR3 protein comes from TCRdb applying MiXCR to the reads. The profile shows roughly 420,000 distinct CDR3 sequences, roughly 64% of them singletons. This CDR3 contains 14 residues. Trimming pared 5 bases from V and 0 bases from J, leaving 10 bases between. Germline assignment: CDR1 MGHRA and CDR2 YSYEKL. The source is a human donor in good health, serving as a control. The sample comprised sorted CD4+, CD8+, or CD8+CD57+ T cells (not recorded which) from PBMCs. The chain recombines TRBV4-1 with TRBJ1-1; D is perhaps TRBD1 (6 bases). The CDR3: CASSGRTVNTEAFF. The CDR3 DNA is TGCGCCAGCAGCGGGCGGACAGTGAACACTGAAGCTTTCTTT.